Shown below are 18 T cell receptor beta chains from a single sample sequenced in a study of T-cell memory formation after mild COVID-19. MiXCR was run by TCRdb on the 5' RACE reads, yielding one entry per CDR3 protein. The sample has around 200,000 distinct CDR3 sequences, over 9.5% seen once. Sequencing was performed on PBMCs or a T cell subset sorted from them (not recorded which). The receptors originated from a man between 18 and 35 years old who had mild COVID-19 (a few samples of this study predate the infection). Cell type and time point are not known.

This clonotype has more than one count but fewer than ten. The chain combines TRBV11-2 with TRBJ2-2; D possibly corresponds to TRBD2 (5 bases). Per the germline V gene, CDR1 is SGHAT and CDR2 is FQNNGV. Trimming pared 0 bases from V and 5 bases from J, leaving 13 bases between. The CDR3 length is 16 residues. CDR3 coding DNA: TGTGCCAGCAGCTTAGAGAGGGTTGGTTTAACCGGGGAGCTGTTTTTT. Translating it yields CASSLERVGLTGELFF.

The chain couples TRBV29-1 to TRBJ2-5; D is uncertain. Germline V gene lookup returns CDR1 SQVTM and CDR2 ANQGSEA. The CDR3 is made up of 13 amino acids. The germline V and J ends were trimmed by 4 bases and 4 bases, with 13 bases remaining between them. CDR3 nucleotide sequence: TGCAGCGTTGCGCCGGCCGCCGGAGAGACCCAGTACTTC. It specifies CSVAPAAGETQYF.

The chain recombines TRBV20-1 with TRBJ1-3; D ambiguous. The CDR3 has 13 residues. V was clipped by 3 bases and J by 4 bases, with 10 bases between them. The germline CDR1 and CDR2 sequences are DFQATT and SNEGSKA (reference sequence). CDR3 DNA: TGCAGTGCTAGGCGGCAGCCAGGAAACACCATATATTTT. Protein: CSARRQPGNTIYF.

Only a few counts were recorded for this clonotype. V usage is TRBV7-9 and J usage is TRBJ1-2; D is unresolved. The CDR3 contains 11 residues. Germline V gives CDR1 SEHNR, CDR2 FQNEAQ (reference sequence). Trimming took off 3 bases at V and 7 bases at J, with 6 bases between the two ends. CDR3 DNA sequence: TGTGCCAGCAGCTTTGAGGGTGGCTACACCTTC. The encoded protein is CASSFEGGYTF.

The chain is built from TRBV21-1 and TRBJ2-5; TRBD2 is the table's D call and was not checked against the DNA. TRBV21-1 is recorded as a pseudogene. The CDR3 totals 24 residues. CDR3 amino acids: CASSKVSGGNRLAGFICEMETQYF. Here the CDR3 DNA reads TGTGCCAGCAGCAAGGTCAGCGGTGGAAATCGACTAGCGGGATTTATTTGTGAGATGGAGACCCAGTACTTC.

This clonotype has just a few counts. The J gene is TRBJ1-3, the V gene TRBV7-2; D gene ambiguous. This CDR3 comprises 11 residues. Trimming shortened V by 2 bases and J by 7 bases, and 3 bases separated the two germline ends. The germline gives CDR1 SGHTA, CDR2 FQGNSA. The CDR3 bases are TGTGCCAGCAGCTTAATGAACACCATATATTTT. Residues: CASSLMNTIYF.

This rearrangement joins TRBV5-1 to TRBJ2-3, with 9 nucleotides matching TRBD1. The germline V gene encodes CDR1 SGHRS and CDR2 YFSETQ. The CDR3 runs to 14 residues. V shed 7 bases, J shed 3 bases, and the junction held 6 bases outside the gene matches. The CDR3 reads CASFSTGGTDTQYF. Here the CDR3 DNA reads TGCGCCAGCTTTTCGACAGGGGGGACAGATACGCAGTATTTT.

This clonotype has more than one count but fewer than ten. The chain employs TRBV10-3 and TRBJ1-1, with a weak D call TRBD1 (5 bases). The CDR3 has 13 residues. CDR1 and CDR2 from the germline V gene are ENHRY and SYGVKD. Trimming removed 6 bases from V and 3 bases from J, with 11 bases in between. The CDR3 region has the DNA TGTGCCATCAGCGGCGACAGTCACACTGAAGCTTTCTTT. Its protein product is CAISGDSHTEAFF.

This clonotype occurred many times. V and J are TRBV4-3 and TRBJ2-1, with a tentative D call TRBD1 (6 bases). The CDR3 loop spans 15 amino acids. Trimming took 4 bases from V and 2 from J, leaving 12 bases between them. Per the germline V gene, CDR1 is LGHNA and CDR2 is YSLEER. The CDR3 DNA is TGCGCCAGCAGCCTAAGAAGGACAGCCTACAATGAGCAGTTCTTC. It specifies CASSLRRTAYNEQFF.

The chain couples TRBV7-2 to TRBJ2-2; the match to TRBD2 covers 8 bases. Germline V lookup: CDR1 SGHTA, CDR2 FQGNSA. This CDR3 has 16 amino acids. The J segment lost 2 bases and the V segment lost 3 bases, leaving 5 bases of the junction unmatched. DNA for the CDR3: TGTGCCAGCAGCTTTAGTAGCGGGGCTAACACCGGGGAGCTGTTTTTT. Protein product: CASSFSSGANTGELFF. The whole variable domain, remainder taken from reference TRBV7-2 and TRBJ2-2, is GAGVSQSPSNKVTEKGKDVELRCDPISGHTALYWYRQSLGQGLEFLIYFQGNSAPDKSGLPSDRFSAERTGGSVSTLTIQRTQQEDSAVYLCASSFSSGANTGELFFGEGSRLTVL.

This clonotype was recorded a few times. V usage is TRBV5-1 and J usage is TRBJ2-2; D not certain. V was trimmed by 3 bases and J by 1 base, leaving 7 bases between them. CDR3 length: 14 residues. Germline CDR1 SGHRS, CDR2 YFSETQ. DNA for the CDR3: TGCGCCAGCAGCTCTCCCCTGAACACCGGGGAGCTGTTTTTT. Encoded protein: CASSSPLNTGELFF.

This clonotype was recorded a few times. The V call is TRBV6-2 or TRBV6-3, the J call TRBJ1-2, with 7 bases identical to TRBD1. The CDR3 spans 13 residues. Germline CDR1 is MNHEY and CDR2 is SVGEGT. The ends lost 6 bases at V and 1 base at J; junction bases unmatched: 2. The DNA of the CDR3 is TGTGCCAGCAGCCGGGACAGTAACTATGGCTACACCTTC. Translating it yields CASSRDSNYGYTF.

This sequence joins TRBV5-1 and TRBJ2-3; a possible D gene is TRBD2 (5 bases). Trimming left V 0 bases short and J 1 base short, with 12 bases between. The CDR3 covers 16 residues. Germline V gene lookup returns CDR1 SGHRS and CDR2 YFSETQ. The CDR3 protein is CASSLGASPGTDTQYF. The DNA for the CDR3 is TGCGCCAGCAGCTTGGGCGCTAGCCCAGGCACAGATACGCAGTATTTT.

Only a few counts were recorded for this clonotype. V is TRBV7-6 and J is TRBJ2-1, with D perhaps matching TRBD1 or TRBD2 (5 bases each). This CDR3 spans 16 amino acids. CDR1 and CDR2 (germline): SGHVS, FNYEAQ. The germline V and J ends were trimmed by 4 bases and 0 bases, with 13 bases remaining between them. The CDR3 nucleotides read TGTGCCAGCAGCTCGGGGACGACGAGCTCCTACAATGAGCAGTTCTTC. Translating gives CASSSGTTSSYNEQFF.

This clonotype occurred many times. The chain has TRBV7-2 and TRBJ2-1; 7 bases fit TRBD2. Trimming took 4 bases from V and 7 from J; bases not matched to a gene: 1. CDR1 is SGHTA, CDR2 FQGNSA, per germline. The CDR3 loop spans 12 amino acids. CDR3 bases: TGTGCCAGCAGCTGGACTAGGAATGAGCAGTTCTTC. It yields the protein CASSWTRNEQFF.

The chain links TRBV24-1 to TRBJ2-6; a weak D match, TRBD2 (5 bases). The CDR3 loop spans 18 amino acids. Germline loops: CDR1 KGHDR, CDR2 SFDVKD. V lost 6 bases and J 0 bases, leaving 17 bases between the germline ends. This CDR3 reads CATSSSRESISGANVLTF. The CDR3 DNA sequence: TGTGCCACCAGTAGTTCGAGGGAATCTATCTCTGGGGCCAACGTCCTGACTTTC.

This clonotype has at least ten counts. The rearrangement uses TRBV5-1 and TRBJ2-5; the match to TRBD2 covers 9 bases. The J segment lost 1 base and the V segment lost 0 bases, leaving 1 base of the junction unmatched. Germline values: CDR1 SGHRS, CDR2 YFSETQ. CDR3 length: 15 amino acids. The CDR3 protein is CASSLVAGAQETQYF. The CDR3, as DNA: TGCGCCAGCAGCTTGGTAGCGGGGGCCCAAGAGACCCAGTACTTC. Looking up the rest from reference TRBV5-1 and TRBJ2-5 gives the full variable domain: KAGVTQTPRYLIKTRGQQVTLSCSPISGHRSVSWYQQTPGQGLQFLFEYFSETQRNKGNFPGRFSGRQFSNSRSEMNVSTLELGDSALYLCASSLVAGAQETQYFGPGTRLLVL.

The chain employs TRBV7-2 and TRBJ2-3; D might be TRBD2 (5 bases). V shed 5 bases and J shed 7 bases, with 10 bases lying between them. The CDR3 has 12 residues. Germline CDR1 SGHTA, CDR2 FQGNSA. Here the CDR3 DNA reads TGTGCCAGCAGCAAACTAGGGTATACGCAGTATTTT. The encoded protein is CASSKLGYTQYF. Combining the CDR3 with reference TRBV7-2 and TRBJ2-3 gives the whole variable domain GAGVSQSPSNKVTEKGKDVELRCDPISGHTALYWYRQSLGQGLEFLIYFQGNSAPDKSGLPSDRFSAERTGGSVSTLTIQRTQQEDSAVYLCASSKLGYTQYFGPGTRLTVL.